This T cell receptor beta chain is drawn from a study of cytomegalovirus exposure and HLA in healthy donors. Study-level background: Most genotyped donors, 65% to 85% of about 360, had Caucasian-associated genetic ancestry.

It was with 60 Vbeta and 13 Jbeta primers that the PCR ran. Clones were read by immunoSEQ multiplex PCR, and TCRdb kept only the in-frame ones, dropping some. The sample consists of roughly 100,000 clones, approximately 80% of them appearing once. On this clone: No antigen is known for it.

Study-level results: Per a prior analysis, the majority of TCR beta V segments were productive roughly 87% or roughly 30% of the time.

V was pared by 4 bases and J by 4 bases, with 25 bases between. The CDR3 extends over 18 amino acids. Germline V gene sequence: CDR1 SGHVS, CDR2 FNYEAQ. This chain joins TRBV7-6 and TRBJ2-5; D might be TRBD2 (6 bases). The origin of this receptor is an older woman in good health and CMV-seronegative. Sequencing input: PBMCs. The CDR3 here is CASSSRDAGGLRGETQYF. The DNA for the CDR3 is TGTGCCAGCAGCTCCCGCGACGCGGGCGGATTGCGGGGAGAGACCCAGTACTTC. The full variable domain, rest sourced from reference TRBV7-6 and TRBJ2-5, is GAGVSQSPRYKVTKRGQDVALRCDPISGHVSLYWYRQALGQGPEFLTYFNYEAQQDKSGLPNDRFSAERPEGSISTLTIQRTEQRDSAMYRCASSSRDAGGLRGETQYFGPGTRLLVL.